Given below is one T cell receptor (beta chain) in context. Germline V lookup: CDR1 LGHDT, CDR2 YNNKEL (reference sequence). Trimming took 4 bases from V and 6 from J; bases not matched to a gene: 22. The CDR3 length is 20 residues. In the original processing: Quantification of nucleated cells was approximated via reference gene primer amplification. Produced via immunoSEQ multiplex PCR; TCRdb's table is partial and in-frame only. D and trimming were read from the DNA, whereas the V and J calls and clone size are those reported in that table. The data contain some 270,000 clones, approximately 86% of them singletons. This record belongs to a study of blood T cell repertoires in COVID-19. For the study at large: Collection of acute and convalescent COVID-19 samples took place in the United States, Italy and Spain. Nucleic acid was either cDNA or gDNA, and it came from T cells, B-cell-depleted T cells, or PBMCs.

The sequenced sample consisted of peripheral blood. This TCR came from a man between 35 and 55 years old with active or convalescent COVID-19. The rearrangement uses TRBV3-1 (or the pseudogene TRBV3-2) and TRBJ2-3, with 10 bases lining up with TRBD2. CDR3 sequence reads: CASSLFPAGGRPSGGDTQYF. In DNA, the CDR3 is TGTGCCAGCAGCCTTTTCCCAGCGGGAGGGCGTCCTTCCGGCGGGGATACGCAGTATTTT.